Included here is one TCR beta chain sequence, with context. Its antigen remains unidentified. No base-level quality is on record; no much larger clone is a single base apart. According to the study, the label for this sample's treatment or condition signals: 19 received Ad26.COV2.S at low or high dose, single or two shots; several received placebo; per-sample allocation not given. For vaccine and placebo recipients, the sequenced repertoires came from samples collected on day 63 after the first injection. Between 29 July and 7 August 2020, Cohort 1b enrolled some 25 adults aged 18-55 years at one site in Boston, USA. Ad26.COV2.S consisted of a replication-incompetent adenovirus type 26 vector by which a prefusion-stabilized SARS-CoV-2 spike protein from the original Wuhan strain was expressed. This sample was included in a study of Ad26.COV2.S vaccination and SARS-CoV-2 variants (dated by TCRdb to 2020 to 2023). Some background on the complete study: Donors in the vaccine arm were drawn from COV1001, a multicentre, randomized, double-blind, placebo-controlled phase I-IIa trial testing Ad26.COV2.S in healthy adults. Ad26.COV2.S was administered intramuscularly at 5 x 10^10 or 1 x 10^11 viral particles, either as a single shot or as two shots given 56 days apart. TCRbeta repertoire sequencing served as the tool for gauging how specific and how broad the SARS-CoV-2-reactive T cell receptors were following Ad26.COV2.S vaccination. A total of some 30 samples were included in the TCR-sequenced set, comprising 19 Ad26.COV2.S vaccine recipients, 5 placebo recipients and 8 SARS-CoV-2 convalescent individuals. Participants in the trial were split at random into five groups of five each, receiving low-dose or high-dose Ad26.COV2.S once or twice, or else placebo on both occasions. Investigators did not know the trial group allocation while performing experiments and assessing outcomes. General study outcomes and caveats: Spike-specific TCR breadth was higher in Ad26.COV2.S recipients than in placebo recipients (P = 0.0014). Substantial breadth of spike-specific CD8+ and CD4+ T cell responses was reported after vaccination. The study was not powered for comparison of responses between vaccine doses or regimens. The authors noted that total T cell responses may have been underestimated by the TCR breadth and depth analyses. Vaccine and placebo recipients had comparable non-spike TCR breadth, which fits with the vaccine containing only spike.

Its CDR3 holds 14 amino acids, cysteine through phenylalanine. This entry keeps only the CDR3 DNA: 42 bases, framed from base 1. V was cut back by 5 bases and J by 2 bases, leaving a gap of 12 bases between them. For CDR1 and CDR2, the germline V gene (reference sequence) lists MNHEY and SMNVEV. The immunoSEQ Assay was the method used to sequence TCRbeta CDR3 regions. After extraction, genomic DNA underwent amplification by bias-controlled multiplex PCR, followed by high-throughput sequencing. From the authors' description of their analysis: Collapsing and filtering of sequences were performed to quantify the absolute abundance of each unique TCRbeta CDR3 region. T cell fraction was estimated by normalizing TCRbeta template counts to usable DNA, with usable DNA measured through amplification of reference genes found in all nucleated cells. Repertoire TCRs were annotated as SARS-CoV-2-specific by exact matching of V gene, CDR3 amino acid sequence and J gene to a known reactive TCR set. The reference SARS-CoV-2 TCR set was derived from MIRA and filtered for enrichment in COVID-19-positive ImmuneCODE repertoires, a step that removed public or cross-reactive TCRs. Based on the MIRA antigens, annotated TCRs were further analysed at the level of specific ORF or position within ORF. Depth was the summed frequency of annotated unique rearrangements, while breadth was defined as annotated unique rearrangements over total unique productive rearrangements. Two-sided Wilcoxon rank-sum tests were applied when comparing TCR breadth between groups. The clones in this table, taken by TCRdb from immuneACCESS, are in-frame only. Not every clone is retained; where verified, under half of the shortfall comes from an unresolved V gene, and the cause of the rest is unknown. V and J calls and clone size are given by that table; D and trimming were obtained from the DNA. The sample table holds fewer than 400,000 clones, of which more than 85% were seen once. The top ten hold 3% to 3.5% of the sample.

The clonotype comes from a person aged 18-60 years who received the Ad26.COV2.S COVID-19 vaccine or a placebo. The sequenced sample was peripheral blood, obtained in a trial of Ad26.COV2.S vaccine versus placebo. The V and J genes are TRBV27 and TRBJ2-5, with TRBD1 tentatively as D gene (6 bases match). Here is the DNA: TGTGCCAGCAGTGTCCAGGGGCCACAAGAGACCCAGTACTTC. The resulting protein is CASSVQGPQETQYF.